The rows below give T cell receptor beta chains drawn from one sample of a study of T cell responses to AZD1222 COVID-19 vaccine. The table came from immunoSEQ multiplex PCR; TCRdb's copy has only in-frame clones and leaves some out. The data show some 80,000 clones, roughly nine tenths seen once. Sequenced material: peripheral blood, taken on day 0 of AZD1222 vaccination. Source of these receptors: an adult in good health. Both conserved end residues are part of each CDR3. D genes are given only for firm matches. Part of the rows lack a size; the others show once, few, many or a class for expanded clones.

CDR3 length | J gene | clone size | V gene | D gene | CDR3 protein | CDR3 DNA
16 | TRBJ2-3 | few | TRBV10-3 | TRBD2 | CAIRLAGTLNSDTQYF | TGTGCCATCAGACTAGCGGGAACTCTAAATTCGGATACGCAGTATTTT
15 | TRBJ1-4 | NA | TRBV11-2 | NA | CASSPGVSTNEKLFF | TGTGCCAGCAGCCCCGGCGTCTCAACTAATGAAAAACTGTTTTTT
16 | TRBJ2-5 | NA | TRBV5-4 | TRBD2 | CASSTRTSGDVETQYF | TGTGCCAGCAGCACGAGGACTAGCGGAGACGTCGAGACCCAGTACTTC
12 | TRBJ1-5 | once | TRBV12-3/TRBV12-4 | NA | CASSLEGQPQHF | TGTGCCAGCAGTTTAGAGGGTCAGCCCCAGCATTTT
15 | TRBJ2-2 | NA | TRBV4-1 | TRBD1 | CASSLGTGTTGELFF | TGCGCCAGCAGCCTCGGGACAGGGACAACCGGGGAGCTGTTTTTT
15 | TRBJ2-2 | NA | TRBV19 | TRBD2 | CASSNFGRFTGELFF | TGTGCCAGTAGTAATTTCGGGAGGTTCACCGGGGAGCTGTTTTTT
15 | TRBJ2-3 | NA | TRBV4-1 | TRBD1 | CASSPAGQGEDTQYF | TGCGCCAGCAGCCCTGCGGGACAGGGGGAAGATACGCAGTATTTT
15 | TRBJ2-5 | NA | TRBV9 | NA | CASSPSPAQQETQYF | TGTGCCAGCAGCCCCTCCCCAGCACAACAAGAGACCCAGTACTTC
11 | TRBJ1-1 | NA | TRBV20-1 | NA | CSADRQAEAFF | TGCAGTGCTGACAGACAGGCTGAAGCTTTCTTT
16 | TRBJ2-5 | NA | TRBV24-1 | NA | CATSDPTGGGGETQYF | TGTGCCACCAGTGATCCCACGGGGGGAGGGGGAGAGACCCAGTACTTC
15 | TRBJ1-5 | NA | TRBV7-2 | NA | CASSLFGQSNQPQHF | TGTGCCAGCAGCTTATTCGGGCAGAGCAATCAGCCCCAGCATTTT
16 | TRBJ2-1 | NA | TRBV6-6 | NA | CASSPRAQYSYNEQFF | TGTGCCAGCAGCCCTAGGGCCCAGTACTCCTACAATGAGCAGTTCTTC
14 | TRBJ1-1 | NA | TRBV14 | NA | CASSQDSQYTEAFF | TGTGCCAGCAGCCAAGATTCCCAATACACTGAAGCTTTCTTT
13 | TRBJ1-6 | NA | TRBV7-2 | NA | CASTMPGVSPLHF | TGTGCCAGCACCATGCCGGGGGTTTCACCCCTCCACTTT
15 | TRBJ2-7 | NA | TRBV30 | NA | CAWSVQGVYSYEQYF | TGTGCCTGGAGTGTACAAGGGGTTTACTCCTACGAGCAGTACTTC
15 | TRBJ1-1 | few | TRBV7-2 | NA | CASSLAGPLNTEAFF | TGTGCCAGCAGCTTAGCCGGACCTCTGAACACTGAAGCTTTCTTT
17 | TRBJ1-3 | NA | TRBV19 | NA | CASKSYRDIDSGNTIYF | TGTGCCAGTAAGAGTTACAGGGATATCGACTCTGGAAACACCATATATTTT
14 | TRBJ1-2 | NA | TRBV2 | TRBD1 | CASRWDRGRSGYTF | TGTGCCAGCAGGTGGGACAGGGGGCGTAGTGGCTACACCTTC
13 | TRBJ2-7 | once | TRBV25-1 | NA | CATSLAATYEQYF | TGTGCCACCTCCCTGGCAGCTACCTACGAGCAGTACTTC
12 | TRBJ1-5 | NA | TRBV28 | NA | CASSRNNQPQHF | TGTGCCAGCAGTCGCAACAATCAGCCCCAGCATTTT
17 | TRBJ2-1 | NA | TRBV28 | TRBD2 | CASSLTLAVPWDNEQFF | TGTGCCAGCAGTTTAACCCTAGCGGTCCCCTGGGACAATGAGCAGTTCTTC
13 | TRBJ1-1 | NA | TRBV9 | NA | CASSIRENTEAFF | TGTGCCAGCAGCATCAGGGAGAACACTGAAGCTTTCTTT
16 | TRBJ1-2 | NA | TRBV4-1 | NA | CASSQGWGSENYGYTF | TGCGCCAGCAGCCAAGGGTGGGGCAGTGAAAACTATGGCTACACCTTC
13 | TRBJ1-4 | NA | TRBV5-1 | TRBD1 | CASSPEGRDRGFF | TGCGCCAGCAGCCCCGAGGGGAGGGACAGAGGGTTTTTT
13 | TRBJ1-5 | NA | TRBV19 | NA | CASARGSNQPQHF | TGTGCCAGCGCCAGGGGTAGCAATCAGCCCCAGCATTTT
13 | TRBJ1-3 | NA | TRBV10-1 | NA | CASSGDIGNTIYF | TGCGCCAGCAGTGGGGACATTGGAAACACCATATATTTT
16 | TRBJ2-1 | NA | TRBV3-1/TRBV3-2 | TRBD2 | CASSQDNGGARNEQFF | TGTGCCAGCAGCCAAGATAACGGGGGGGCCAGAAATGAGCAGTTCTTC
15 | TRBJ2-3 | NA | TRBV19 | TRBD2 | CASTTSGAGTDTQYF | TGTGCCAGCACGACTAGCGGGGCTGGCACAGATACGCAGTATTTT
15 | TRBJ2-2 | NA | TRBV3-1/TRBV3-2 | NA | CASSPWSTNTGELFF | TGTGCCAGCAGTCCATGGTCGACCAACACCGGGGAGCTGTTTTTT
14 | TRBJ1-1 | NA | TRBV3-1/TRBV3-2 | NA | CASSQPGGRTEAFF | TGTGCCAGCAGCCAGCCCGGTGGCCGGACTGAAGCTTTCTTT
16 | TRBJ2-3 | NA | TRBV18 | TRBD1 | CASSPEQGLGTDTQYF | TGTGCCAGCTCACCCGAACAGGGGCTGGGCACAGATACGCAGTATTTT
15 | TRBJ1-1 | NA | TRBV5-1 | TRBD1 | CASSSRLQGTTEAFF | TGCGCCAGCAGCTCCCGACTACAGGGGACCACTGAAGCTTTCTTT
11 | TRBJ1-1 | NA | TRBV28 | NA | CASSLSTEAFF | TGTGCCAGCAGTTTATCCACTGAAGCTTTCTTT
14 | TRBJ2-7 | NA | TRBV11-2 | NA | CASTAQGFQGEQYF | TGTGCCAGCACGGCGCAGGGTTTTCAAGGGGAGCAGTACTTC
14 | TRBJ1-4 | NA | TRBV19 | TRBD1 | CASGTGHLNEKLFF | TGTGCCAGTGGGACAGGCCATCTTAATGAAAAACTGTTTTTT
14 | TRBJ2-7 | NA | TRBV6-2/TRBV6-3 | NA | CASSYYRATYEQYF | TGTGCCAGCAGTTATTACAGGGCGACTTACGAGCAGTACTTC
13 | TRBJ1-1 | NA | TRBV5-6 | NA | CASSPPRDTEAFF | TGTGCCAGCAGCCCCCCAAGGGACACTGAAGCTTTCTTT
15 | TRBJ2-5 | NA | TRBV3-1/TRBV3-2 | NA | CASTPQAGRQETQYF | TGTGCCAGCACCCCCCAGGCAGGACGCCAAGAGACCCAGTACTTC
15 | TRBJ1-6 | NA | TRBV11-2 | TRBD1 | CASSPGQVDNSPLHF | TGTGCCAGCAGCCCCGGACAGGTGGATAATTCACCCCTCCACTTT
17 | TRBJ2-7 | NA | TRBV2 | NA | CASSEIGRTVSSYEQYF | TGTGCCAGCAGTGAAATCGGTAGGACAGTCAGCTCCTACGAGCAGTACTTC
14 | TRBJ2-4 | NA | TRBV6-5 | NA | CASRTAGLKNIQYF | TGTGCCAGCAGGACAGCTGGGCTCAAAAACATTCAGTACTTC
15 | TRBJ1-5 | NA | TRBV2 | NA | CASRLETEKHQPQHF | TGTGCCAGCAGGCTAGAAACAGAGAAACATCAGCCCCAGCATTTT
13 | TRBJ1-5 | NA | TRBV5-8 | NA | CASSLKGNQPQHF | TGTGCCAGCAGCTTGAAAGGCAATCAGCCCCAGCATTTT
16 | TRBJ2-2 | NA | TRBV7-8 | TRBD1 | CASSQGQGASTGELFF | TGTGCCAGCAGCCAAGGACAGGGGGCAAGTACCGGGGAGCTGTTTTTT
15 | TRBJ2-1 | few | TRBV12-5 | NA | CASGLVTGVYNEQFF | TGTGCTAGTGGTTTGGTAACAGGTGTTTACAATGAGCAGTTCTTC
17 | TRBJ1-2 | few | TRBV5-1 | NA | CASSLDGGKRSNYGYTF | TGCGCCAGCAGCTTGGATGGAGGAAAAAGGAGTAACTATGGCTACACCTTC
16 | TRBJ2-1 | NA | TRBV5-4 | TRBD2 | CASSATGTSVYNEQFF | TGTGCCAGCAGCGCTACCGGGACTAGCGTATACAATGAGCAGTTCTTC
12 | TRBJ1-2 | NA | TRBV6-1 | NA | CASSERPALYTF | TGTGCCAGCAGTGAACGCCCCGCGCTCTACACCTTC
15 | TRBJ1-4 | NA | TRBV15 | NA | CATSRPVGSGEKLFF | TGTGCCACCAGCAGGCCCGTTGGTTCGGGTGAAAAACTGTTTTTT
13 | TRBJ2-7 | NA | TRBV28 | NA | CASSLVNPLEQYF | TGTGCCAGCAGTTTAGTCAACCCCCTCGAGCAGTACTTC
12 | TRBJ2-7 | NA | TRBV28 | NA | CASSFTSGLTYF | TGTGCCAGCAGTTTTACATCGGGGTTAACGTACTTC
17 | TRBJ2-2 | once | TRBV2 | TRBD1 | CASSPSPGQGSTGELFF | TGTGCCAGCAGCCCCTCACCGGGACAGGGGAGCACCGGGGAGCTGTTTTTT
15 | TRBJ1-6 | once | TRBV4-2 | TRBD1 | CASSQGGQGKSPLHF | TGTGCCAGCAGCCAAGGGGGACAGGGAAAGTCACCCCTCCACTTT
17 | TRBJ1-4 | NA | TRBV11-2 | TRBD1 | CASSLDIRTGMQEKLFF | TGTGCCAGCAGCTTAGATATACGGACAGGGATGCAGGAAAAACTGTTTTTT
16 | TRBJ2-1 | NA | TRBV9 | TRBD1 | CASSLGQGSLGNEQFF | TGTGCCAGCAGCTTAGGACAGGGTTCCTTAGGGAATGAGCAGTTCTTC
15 | TRBJ2-1 | NA | TRBV29-1 | TRBD2 | CSVEGSGPSYNEQFF | TGCAGCGTAGAAGGTAGCGGGCCTTCCTACAATGAGCAGTTCTTC
15 | TRBJ2-3 | NA | TRBV5-1 | TRBD2 | CASSVAGGPIDTQYF | TGCGCCAGCAGCGTAGCGGGAGGGCCTATAGATACGCAGTATTTT